What follows are 24 T cell receptor beta chains derived from one specimen sequenced in a study of metastatic and nonmetastatic thyroid tumors. Among the patients, none had received any treatment before thyroid surgery. MiXCR re-clonotyped the PCR reads for TCRdb. The top ten hold approximately 10% of the sample, which has about 89,000 clones, approximately 12% seen once. Source material: tumor tissue. Receptors originate from a female donor with papillary thyroid cancer or a benign thyroid nodule (not recorded which). Some clones in this sample may be carry-over from other donors' samples.

This chain joins TRBV14 and TRBJ2-3, with D possibly matching TRBD1 (5 bases). The CDR3 sequence is 13 residues long. Trimming pared 5 bases from V and 5 bases from J, leaving 11 bases between. The germline CDR1 and CDR2 sequences are SGHDN and FVKESK. Here the CDR3 reads CASSVRVGDTQYF. CDR3 coding DNA: TGTGCCAGCAGCGTCAGGGTAGGAGATACGCAGTATTTT.

At least ten counts were recorded for this clone. The chain is built from TRBV3-1 and TRBJ2-2; a possible D gene is TRBD2 (5 bases). Germline CDR1 and CDR2: LGHDT and YNNKEL (reference sequence). The CDR3 sequence is 14 residues long. Trimming removed 0 bases from V and 6 bases from J, with 8 bases in between. The CDR3 sequence is CASSQDGVSGELFF. The CDR3 DNA reads TGTGCCAGCAGCCAAGACGGGGTGTCCGGGGAGCTGTTTTTT.

This clone was detected once. The V and J genes are TRBV7-2 and TRBJ2-7; 7 bases align to TRBD2. V lost 5 bases to trimming and J lost 5 bases; unmatched junction nucleotides: 12. This CDR3 is built from 15 residues. Germline V gene sequence: CDR1 SGHTA, CDR2 FQGNSA. CDR3 protein: CASSPHGGYRDEQYF. DNA of the CDR3: TGTGCCAGCAGCCCACACGGGGGGTATAGAGACGAGCAGTACTTC.

The rearrangement links TRBV5-4 to TRBJ1-1; D not resolved. CDR3 length equals 15 residues. V was trimmed by 2 bases and J by 7 bases, leaving 18 bases between them. Germline CDR1 and CDR2: SGHNT and YYREEE (reference sequence). CDR3 amino acids: CASSLPPPAPGEAFF. CDR3 DNA: TGTGCCAGCAGCTTACCACCGCCGGCTCCGGGTGAAGCTTTCTTT.

This clone was picked up many times. The rearrangement links TRBV6-1 to TRBJ2-1; maybe TRBD2 (5 bases). Trimming removed 1 base from V and 6 bases from J, with 10 bases in between. Looked up from germline, CDR1 is MNHNS and CDR2 is SASEGT. The CDR3 has 14 amino acids. The CDR3 region is CASSEVGLFNEQFF. The CDR3, as DNA: TGTGCCAGCAGTGAAGTCGGACTCTTCAATGAGCAGTTCTTC.

This clone was observed many times. The chain joins TRBV11-3 to TRBJ2-7, with TRBD1 identical over 7 bases. The V segment lost 6 bases and the J segment 2 bases; nucleotides outside the gene matches: 4. Per germline, CDR1 SGHNT and CDR2 YENEEA. The CDR3 is 13 amino acids. CDR3 sequence reads: CASSPGQTYEQYF. The CDR3 region has the DNA TGTGCCAGCAGTCCGGGACAGACCTACGAGCAGTACTTC.

This clone was picked up many times. The chain joins TRBV6-1 to TRBJ1-4; 7 nucleotides match TRBD1. The germline V gene encodes CDR1 MNHNS and CDR2 SASEGT. CDR3 length: 15 amino acids. In DNA, the CDR3 is TGTGGGACTTGGAGCGGGACAGCAGTTAATGAAAAACTGTTTTTT. Translating gives CGTWSGTAVNEKLFF.

This clone was recorded a few times. The junction differs from germline at one of its ends, possibly a read error. The chain is built from TRBV28 and TRBJ2-1; maybe TRBD2 (5 bases). Germline CDR1 reads MDHEN; CDR2 reads SYDVKM. The CDR3 totals 13 residues. The CDR3 loop reads CASSPYPGKALLF. The DNA for the CDR3 is TGTGCCAGCAGTCCATACCCCGGGAAGGCTCTTCTCTTC.

About this clone: A read error may account for a junction end that differs from germline. The CDR3 sequence: CASSFLGTGYNTESFF. The DNA for the CDR3 is TGCGCCAGCAGCTTTCTCGGGACAGGATACAACACTGAATCTTTCTTT. The chain links TRBV5-1 to TRBJ1-1; 8 bases agree with TRBD1. CDR3 length: 16 amino acids. Germline CDR1 and CDR2: SGHRS and YFSETQ. Together with reference TRBV5-1 and TRBJ1-1, the CDR3 gives the full variable domain: KAGVTQTPRYLIKTRGQQVTLSCSPISGHRSVSWYQQTPGQGLQFLFEYFSETQRNKGNFPGRFSGRQFSNSRSEMNVSTLELGDSALYLCASSFLGTGYNTESFFGQGTRLTVV.

This clone came up many times. V gene TRBV19 combines with J gene TRBJ1-1; no definite D call. Trimming stripped 7 bases from V and 7 bases from J, with 16 bases between. The germline gives CDR1 LNHDA, CDR2 SQIVND (reference sequence). This CDR3 has 13 residues. The CDR3 reads CASIEGLTGEAFF. CDR3 DNA sequence: TGTGCCAGTATCGAAGGGCTTACGGGTGAAGCTTTCTTT.

The table lists this clone with many counts. This chain uses TRBV10-3 with TRBJ1-1; 7 bases map to TRBD1. This CDR3 contains 15 residues. V trimming: 0 bases; J trimming: 4 bases; junction bases outside the gene matches: 5. The germline CDR1 and CDR2 sequences are ENHRY and SYGVKD. CDR3 sequence: CAISESTGQGTEAFF. The CDR3 bases are TGTGCCATCAGTGAGTCGACAGGGCAGGGCACTGAAGCTTTCTTT.

As concerns this clone: A single base separates this from a much larger clone, so it may be a read error. In the same sample, other DNA sequences code for this CDR3. The chain carries TRBV5-8 and TRBJ2-3; D call uncertain. Germline CDR1 SGHTS, CDR2 YDEGEE. The CDR3 has 15 residues. CDR3 sequence reads: CASSLLFTVVDTQYF. CDR3 in DNA: TGTGCCAGCAGCTTGTTATTTACAGTGGTGGATACCCAGTATTTT.

The chain recombines TRBV25-1 with TRBJ1-4; a weak D match, TRBD1 (5 bases). CDR3 length: 13 amino acids. Germline V lookup: CDR1 MGHDK, CDR2 SYGVNS. With 9 bases removed from V and 4 bases from J, the gap between germline ends came to 12 bases. CDR3 coding DNA: TGTGCCAGACCTCCAGGGATTAATGAAAAACTGTTTTTT. Translating it yields CARPPGINEKLFF.

This clone was seen repeatedly, ten times or more. The chain uses TRBV20-1 and TRBJ2-2; D remains ambiguous. In germline, CDR1 is DFQATT, CDR2 SNEGSKA (reference sequence). The CDR3 runs 12 residues. V gave up 3 bases and J gave up 4 bases, with 6 bases separating them. The CDR3 DNA is TGCAGTGCTAGTTCGGGCACCGGGGAGCTGTTTTTT. As protein: CSASSGTGELFF.

This clone was detected only a few times. This sequence joins TRBV15 and TRBJ2-1; tentatively, D is TRBD2 (6 bases). V lost 5 bases to trimming and J lost 2 bases, with 22 bases between them. CDR3 length equals 18 residues. Germline V gene sequence: CDR1 LNHNV, CDR2 YYDKDF (reference sequence). The CDR3, as DNA: TGTGCCACCAGCCTCCGCCAAATTCTAGCGATGACCTACAATGAGCAGTTCTTC. Amino acids: CATSLRQILAMTYNEQFF.

This clone was observed a handful of times. A much larger clone is a single base away; this may be a read error. The sample has other DNA sequences that encode this CDR3 too. V and J are TRBV19 and TRBJ2-5; 7 bases agree with TRBD1. Germline CDR1 and CDR2: LNHDA and SQIVND (reference sequence). V dropped 9 bases and J dropped 5; count of bases not matched to a gene: 9. The CDR3 runs to 13 residues. This CDR3 is CASRGMGAETQYF. CDR3 nucleotides: TGTGCCAGCAGGGGGATGGGGGCCGAGACCCAGTACTTC.

J is TRBJ2-7 and V is TRBV12-3 or TRBV12-4; 10 positions match TRBD1. The junction had 7 bases not matched to a gene; V was cut back by 6 bases and J by 2 bases. CDR3 length equals 15 residues. The CDR3 DNA follows: TGTGCCAGCAGCCCCTGGGACAGGGGAACCTACGAGCAGTACTTC. The encoded protein is CASSPWDRGTYEQYF.

About this clone itself: A read error may be the cause here, since a much bigger clone is one base away. This chain links TRBV9 with TRBJ2-3, with D tentatively TRBD1 (5 bases). Germline V gene lookup returns CDR1 SGDLS and CDR2 YYNGEE. This CDR3 is 14 amino acids long. V shed 0 bases and J shed 1 base, with 6 bases lying between them. CDR3 amino acids: CASSVVQGTDTQYF. DNA for the CDR3: TGTGCCAGCAGCGTAGTACAGGGCACAGATACGCAGTATTTT. Full variable domain (missing parts from reference TRBV9 and TRBJ2-3): DSGVTQTPKHLITATGQRVTLRCSPRSGDLSVYWYQQSLDQGLQFLIQYYNGEERAKGNILERFSAQQFPDLHSELNLSSLELGDSALYFCASSVVQGTDTQYFGPGTRLTVL.

This clone was detected ten times or more. The chain uses TRBV12-3 or TRBV12-4 and TRBJ1-1; unclear D gene. The CDR3 totals 13 residues. V was clipped by 6 bases and J by 4 bases, with 12 bases between them. CDR3 residues: CASSREGFTEAFF. The CDR3 DNA sequence: TGTGCCAGCAGCAGAGAGGGCTTCACTGAAGCTTTCTTT.

This clone was found many times. J is TRBJ2-3 and V is TRBV5-1, with 11 bases identical to TRBD2. Looked up from germline, CDR1 is SGHRS and CDR2 is YFSETQ. The CDR3 consists of 17 residues. Unmatched junction bases numbered 9, after V lost 2 bases and J lost 4 bases. CDR3 coding DNA: TGCGCCAGCAGCTTCAGCCCAACTAGCGGGAGTTCAGATACGCAGTATTTT. Translated, it gives CASSFSPTSGSSDTQYF.

This clone appeared many times. The J gene is TRBJ1-3, the V gene TRBV6-1, with a possible D match to TRBD1 (5 bases). This CDR3 comprises 14 residues. Germline V gene data show CDR1 as MNHNS and CDR2 as SASEGT. Trimming removed 6 bases at V and 4 bases at J, with 13 bases between. This chain's CDR3 is CASSPRGAGNTIYF. The CDR3 nucleotides are TGTGCCAGCAGCCCACGTGGGGCGGGAAACACCATATATTTT.

Ten or more counts support this clone. The chain employs TRBV20-1 and TRBJ1-1; D perhaps matches TRBD1 (6 bases). The ends were cut back, 3 bases at V and 4 bases at J, with 9 bases in the middle. CDR3 length: 12 residues. The germline V gene encodes CDR1 DFQATT and CDR2 SNEGSKA (reference sequence). The CDR3, as DNA: TGCAGTGCTAGGCTCAGGGGCACTGAAGCTTTCTTT. Translation gives CSARLRGTEAFF.

As concerns this clone: A read error may produce the germline difference seen at one junction end. This chain uses TRBV12-3 or TRBV12-4 with TRBJ2-2, with D possibly TRBD2 on 6 matching bases. This CDR3 contains 12 residues. CDR3 loop: CASSFRGGELYF. CDR3 bases: TGTGCCAGCAGTTTCCGGGGCGGGGAGCTGTACTTC.

This clone was seen only a few times. A much larger clone sits a single nucleotide away, making a read error possible. The genes are TRBV2 and TRBJ1-1; TRBD1 matches at 7 bases. CDR3 size: 13 residues. Germline-derived CDR1 and CDR2 are SNHLY and FYNNEI. This CDR3 reads CARTGPMNAEAFF. CDR3 bases: TGTGCCAGGACAGGGCCCATGAACGCTGAAGCTTTCTTT. The full variable domain, rest sourced from reference TRBV2 and TRBJ1-1, is EPEVTQTPSHQVTQMGQEVILRCVPISNHLYFYWYRQILGQKVEFLVSFYNNEISEKSEIFDDQFSVERPDGSNFTLKIRSTKLEDSAMYFCARTGPMNAEAFFGQGTRLTVV.